This T cell receptor (beta chain) was captured by sequencing in a study of shared clonotypes between healthy human individuals. Study-wide findings and caveats: Naive subsets usually exceeded memory subsets in estimated richness.

Details on this clone: The target antigen is unknown.

Deep-level assay runs were performed. The assay was immunoSEQ multiplex PCR, and TCRdb's table has in-frame clones only and misses some. Of some 1 million clones listed, about 77% are singletons. The CDR3 loop spans 15 amino acids. Germline V gives CDR1 SNHLY, CDR2 FYNNEI. Trimming took 6 bases from V and 11 from J; bases not matched to a gene: 13. The chain combines TRBV2 with TRBJ1-4, with 9 positions matching TRBD1. The origin of this receptor is a man aged 18 to 29 in good health. The material sequenced was memory CD4+ T cells sorted from blood. Subset specified: CD45RA-negative fraction. The CDR3 here is CASRGTGRSSRKLFF. In DNA form, the CDR3 reads TGTGCCAGCAGGGGGACAGGGCGAAGTTCAAGGAAACTGTTTTTT.